The clone carrying this TCR beta chain has only one observation. Its target is unknown. V shed 8 bases and J shed 1 base, with 14 bases lying between them. The CDR3 is 13 residues long. Germline V CDR1 and CDR2: SQVTM, ANQGSEA. This PCR relied on a set of 60 Vbeta primers and 13 Jbeta primers. Profiled with immunoSEQ multiplex PCR; TCRdb holds only in-frame clones, not every one. Altogether approximately 90,000 clones are present, roughly three quarters being singletons, with the ten largest covering around 4.5%. The record originates from a study of cytomegalovirus exposure and HLA in healthy donors. Whole-study findings and limits: When the data were analyzed later, several of the most significant clusters appeared to be linked to common viral pathogens. The authors enumerated around 150 TCR beta chains as linked to cytomegalovirus. As a later analysis showed, a missense DCLRE1C variant was linked to trimming of TCR beta V- and J-genes.

V and J are TRBV29-1 and TRBJ1-1; D remains ambiguous. This receptor was identified in a woman in her thirties or forties in good health and CMV-seronegative. The sequenced sample consisted of PBMCs. The CDR3 coding sequence is TGCAGCCCACGGCGGCAGCCGAACACTGAAGCTTTCTTT. It translates to CSPRRQPNTEAFF.